Below, 21 T cell receptor beta chains from the same sample are listed, as sequenced in a study of a mutant IDH1 vaccine in newly diagnosed glioma. Time point reported: week 47, end of study. All doses held 300 ug of mutant IDH1 20-mer peptide, with topical imiquimod. Which antigens these TCRs recognize remains unknown. Clones were read by immunoSEQ multiplex PCR, and TCRdb kept only the in-frame ones, dropping some. The repertoire has 50,000 to 65,000 clones, under 85% of them found once; the top ten carry 3% to 4%. Sequencing used PBMCs, obtained from a glioma patient whose treatment included an IDH1 peptide vaccine. These receptors were obtained from a woman between 50 and 59 years old with glioma.

The rearrangement joins TRBV5-4 to TRBJ1-2; 8 positions match TRBD1. The germline V gene has CDR1 SGHNT and CDR2 YYREEE (reference sequence). CDR3 length: 14 residues. The junction had 0 bases not matched to a gene; V was cut back by 0 bases and J by 2 bases. CDR3 region: CASSLGQGNYGYTF. In nucleotides, the CDR3 is TGTGCCAGCAGCTTGGGACAGGGGAACTATGGCTACACCTTC.

This chain joins TRBV7-2 and TRBJ2-7, with 7 bases lining up with TRBD1. The CDR3 length is 12 residues. J was trimmed by 3 bases and V by 8 bases; bases with no gene match: 4. Looked up from germline, CDR1 is SGHTA and CDR2 is FQGNSA. Here the CDR3 DNA reads TGTGCCAGCGGACAGGCGATCTACGAGCAGTACTTC. Translation gives CASGQAIYEQYF.

The V and J genes are TRBV5-4 and TRBJ1-1, with D possibly matching TRBD1 (6 bases). V dropped 3 bases and J dropped 4 bases, with 16 bases sitting between them. Germline-derived CDR1 and CDR2 are SGHNT and YYREEE (reference sequence). The CDR3 extends over 15 amino acids. CDR3 in amino acids: CASSSPQGRVTEAFF. DNA for the CDR3: TGTGCCAGCAGCTCACCACAGGGTAGGGTCACTGAAGCTTTCTTT.

The V and J genes are TRBV25-1 and TRBJ1-2; maybe TRBD1 (6 bases). Germline loops: CDR1 MGHDK, CDR2 SYGVNS. The CDR3 contains 14 residues. The V and J ends lost 3 bases and 6 bases respectively, with 14 bases between them. The DNA of the CDR3 is TGTGCCAGCAGTGAGCCCGGGACACACAATGGCTACACCTTC. Translation gives CASSEPGTHNGYTF.

The genes are TRBV7-9 and TRBJ2-1; D may be TRBD2 (6 bases). The germline gives CDR1 SEHNR, CDR2 FQNEAQ (reference sequence). The CDR3 is made up of 15 amino acids. V was clipped by 1 base and J by 5 bases, with 12 bases between them. The CDR3 sequence is CASSLGGGSDNEQFF. The DNA for the CDR3 is TGTGCCAGCAGCTTAGGTGGGGGGAGCGACAATGAGCAGTTCTTC.

The chain has TRBV9 and TRBJ1-6, with D maybe TRBD1 (5 bases). Germline V gives CDR1 SGDLS, CDR2 YYNGEE. With 0 bases removed from V and 6 bases from J, the gap between germline ends came to 25 bases. This CDR3 comprises 20 residues. The CDR3 DNA is TGTGCCAGCAGCGTAGGCAAAGAGGGGAATATAGTTAATTTTAATTCACCCCTCCACTTT. Its translation is CASSVGKEGNIVNFNSPLHF. Full variable domain (rest looked up from reference TRBV9 and TRBJ1-6): DSGVTQTPKHLITATGQRVTLRCSPRSGDLSVYWYQQSLDQGLQFLIQYYNGEERAKGNILERFSAQQFPDLHSELNLSSLELGDSALYFCASSVGKEGNIVNFNSPLHFGNGTRLTVT.

This rearrangement joins TRBV27 to TRBJ1-4; D gene unclear. This CDR3 has 13 amino acids. V was trimmed by 5 bases and J by 8 bases, leaving 12 bases between them. Germline V lookup: CDR1 MNHEY, CDR2 SMNVEV (reference sequence). As DNA, the CDR3 is TGTGCCAGCAGTCCGCTGGATGGGGAAAAACTGTTTTTT. Translation: CASSPLDGEKLFF.

The chain is built from TRBV18 and TRBJ2-3; D gene unclear. Per germline, CDR1 KGHSH and CDR2 LQKENI. This CDR3 spans 12 amino acids. Trimming took off 5 bases at V and 5 bases at J, with 8 bases between the two ends. The CDR3 reads CASSNGEDTQYF. CDR3 sequence (DNA): TGTGCCAGCTCAAATGGGGAAGATACGCAGTATTTT.

In its sample, this clone was seen a few times. This chain uses TRBV19 with TRBJ2-2, with D possibly matching TRBD2 (5 bases). CDR1 LNHDA and CDR2 SQIVND come from the germline V gene (reference sequence). The CDR3 spans 14 residues. V dropped 3 bases and J dropped 1 base, with 6 bases sitting between them. In DNA form, the CDR3 reads TGTGCCAGTAGTATTCGGGGGAACACCGGGGAGCTGTTTTTT. Its translation is CASSIRGNTGELFF.

This clone was found once. At the DNA level, this CDR3 is encoded by other sequences in the same sample as well. V gene TRBV5-1 combines with J gene TRBJ2-3, with D hard to call. Trimming took 5 bases from V and 3 from J, leaving 4 bases between them. CDR1 SGHRS and CDR2 YFSETQ come from the germline V gene. The CDR3 sequence is 11 residues long. In DNA form, the CDR3 reads TGCGCCAGCAGAGGGACAGATACGCAGTATTTT. Translated, it gives CASRGTDTQYF.

The CDR3 reads CASSQDWEGTGELFF. CDR3 bases: TGCGCCAGCAGCCAAGATTGGGAGGGAACCGGGGAGCTGTTTTTT. The chain carries TRBV4-3 and TRBJ2-2; 7 bases match TRBD2. Trimming cost V 0 bases and J 5 bases; bases outside gene matches: 3. CDR3 size: 15 residues. CDR1 is LGHNA, CDR2 YSLEER, per germline.

The chain recombines TRBV27 with TRBJ1-6; D call uncertain. Between the trimmed V and J ends, which lost 4 bases and 0 bases, there was a span of 7 bases. Germline V gene lookup returns CDR1 MNHEY and CDR2 SMNVEV (reference sequence). The CDR3 is 15 amino acids. The CDR3 bases are TGTGCCAGCAGTTCGCCTAGCTCCTATAATTCACCCCTCCACTTT. It translates to CASSSPSSYNSPLHF.

The J gene is TRBJ2-7, the V gene TRBV5-5, with D perhaps matching TRBD1 (7 bases). Trimming pared 4 bases from V and 0 bases from J, leaving 14 bases between. The CDR3 is made up of 15 amino acids. Looked up from germline, CDR1 is SGHKS and CDR2 is YYEKEE (reference sequence). The CDR3 sequence: CASSLGGGHSYEQYF. The CDR3, as DNA: TGTGCCAGCAGCCTTGGAGGGGGCCACTCCTACGAGCAGTACTTC.

This clone is a singleton in its sample. The chain uses TRBV5-1 and TRBJ2-3; 9 bases fit TRBD1. This CDR3 has 16 residues. The germline V gene encodes CDR1 SGHRS and CDR2 YFSETQ. Trimming at V came to 3 bases and at J to 3 bases, leaving 8 bases not matched to a gene. CDR3 protein: CASSWGDRASTDTQYF. The DNA for the CDR3 is TGCGCCAGCAGCTGGGGGGACAGGGCGTCGACAGATACGCAGTATTTT.

V and J are TRBV6-4 and TRBJ2-1; a possible D gene is TRBD1 (7 bases). Trimming took off 3 bases at V and 7 bases at J, with 16 bases between the two ends. This CDR3 has 15 residues. Germline CDR1 MRHNA, CDR2 SNTAGT. The CDR3 protein is CASSEGQEGANEQFF. The CDR3, as DNA: TGTGCCAGCAGTGAAGGACAGGAGGGCGCGAATGAGCAGTTCTTC.

Comment on this clone: Other DNA sequences from this sample encode an identical CDR3 as well. V and J are TRBV30 and TRBJ2-7; D ambiguous. The CDR3 loop spans 12 amino acids. Trimming left V 2 bases short and J 1 base short, with 6 bases between. The germline V gene encodes CDR1 GTSNPN and CDR2 SVGIG (reference sequence). In DNA, the CDR3 is TGTGCCTGGAGTAGGCAGTCCTACGAGCAGTACTTC. It encodes CAWSRQSYEQYF.

This rearrangement joins TRBV19 to TRBJ1-5; D not resolved. The CDR3 covers 14 residues. Trimming cost V 4 bases and J 3 bases, with 10 bases left between them. Germline CDR1 reads LNHDA; CDR2 reads SQIVND (reference sequence). The CDR3 nucleotides are TGTGCCAGTAGTACTGGTGGACCCAATCAGCCCCAGCATTTT. It translates to CASSTGGPNQPQHF.

V and J are TRBV2 and TRBJ2-7; 7 nucleotides match TRBD1. CDR3 size: 13 residues. J was trimmed by 6 bases and V by 9 bases; bases with no gene match: 11. In germline, CDR1 is SNHLY, CDR2 FYNNEI. This chain's CDR3 is CASPRGKLGEQYF. The CDR3 DNA sequence: TGTGCCAGTCCCAGGGGGAAATTGGGCGAGCAGTACTTC.

V gene TRBV28 combines with J gene TRBJ1-1; D perhaps matches TRBD1 (5 bases). CDR3 length: 16 residues. V was cut by 3 bases and J by 3 bases, with 17 bases left in between. CDR1 and CDR2 (germline): MDHEN, SYDVKM. The CDR3 DNA follows: TGTGCCAGCAGTTTCGGGACGACCCGGCCCTACACTGAAGCTTTCTTT. Translation: CASSFGTTRPYTEAFF. The variable domain in full, with the rest retrieved from reference TRBV28 and TRBJ1-1, is DVKVTQSSRYLVKRTGEKVFLECVQDMDHENMFWYRQDPGLGLRLIYFSYDVKMKEKGDIPEGYSVSREKKERFSLILESASTNQTSMYLCASSFGTTRPYTEAFFGQGTRLTVV.

This clone was observed a handful of times. V gene TRBV5-1 combines with J gene TRBJ1-1; D is perhaps TRBD1 (6 bases). Germline V gene sequence: CDR1 SGHRS, CDR2 YFSETQ. The CDR3 extends over 10 amino acids. The V end lost 3 bases, the J end lost 13 bases, and 10 bases lay between the germline ends. CDR3 protein: CASSSNRVFF. The DNA of the CDR3 is TGCGCCAGCAGCTCTAACAGGGTTTTCTTT.

In its sample, this clone was seen once. This chain joins TRBV19 and TRBJ2-7; D is possibly TRBD1 (5 bases). V was clipped by 1 base and J by 3 bases, with 10 bases between them. This CDR3 spans 14 amino acids. From germline, CDR1 is LNHDA and CDR2 SQIVND (reference sequence). As DNA, the CDR3 is TGTGCCAGTAGTATAGGGGGCAGGGACTACGAGCAGTACTTC. Encoded protein: CASSIGGRDYEQYF. The whole variable domain, remainder taken from reference TRBV19 and TRBJ2-7, is DGGITQSPKYLFRKEGQNVTLSCEQNLNHDAMYWYRQDPGQGLRLIYYSQIVNDFQKGDIAEGYSVSREKKESFPLTVTSAQKNPTAFYLCASSIGGRDYEQYFGPGTRLTVT.